The rows below give T cell receptor beta chains drawn from one sample of a study of cytomegalovirus exposure and HLA in healthy donors. The repertoire was sequenced with immunoSEQ multiplex PCR; TCRdb's copy has only in-frame clones and lacks some. The top ten hold 1.5% to 2% of the sample, which has 100,000 to 150,000 clones, 90% to 97% seen once. The specimen sequenced was PBMCs. The receptors derive from a young man in good health and CMV-seronegative. CDR3s include the opening cysteine and the closing phenylalanine or tryptophan. The order of the fields is V gene, J gene, D gene, clone size, CDR3 DNA, CDR3 protein. D genes are given only for firm matches. Clone size is shown for a subset of rows, as once, few, many or a class of expanded clone.

>TRBV5-1|TRBJ2-5|.|.
TGCGCCAGCAGCTTGTCTAAAGAGACCCAGTACTTC
CASSLSKETQYF
>TRBV7-3|TRBJ2-1|TRBD1|once
TGTGCCAGCAGCTTACGAAGGTTGGTGGGCCGGGACAGGGACTACAATGAGCAGTTCTTC
CASSLRRLVGRDRDYNEQFF
>TRBV5-6|TRBJ2-2|TRBD2|once
TGTGCCAGCAGCTTCACTCCCCTAGCGGGAGTCGTCACCGGGGAGCTGTTTTTT
CASSFTPLAGVVTGELFF
>TRBV5-6|TRBJ1-5|.|.
TGTGCCAGCAGCTTCTACGACCTCGGGGGGCCCCAGCATTTT
CASSFYDLGGPQHF
>TRBV2|TRBJ2-7|.|once
TGTGCCAGCAGTTCAGACCCCCCTGCGGGCGAGCAGTACTTC
CASSSDPPAGEQYF
>TRBV9|TRBJ2-7|TRBD2|.
TGTGCCAGCAGCGCATTAGCGGGAGGAGAATACGAGCAGTACTTC
CASSALAGGEYEQYF
>TRBV28|TRBJ2-1|TRBD2|.
TGTGCCAGCAGTCCCGGACTAGCCCATGAGCAGTTCTTC
CASSPGLAHEQFF
>TRBV18|TRBJ2-1|TRBD2|.
TGTGCCAGCTCACCACTTCAGGGGACTAGCGGGAGCAGGAATGAGCAGTTCTTC
CASSPLQGTSGSRNEQFF
>TRBV29-1|TRBJ1-1|.|.
TGCAGCGTTGACCCCGGACTCCGAATCACTGAAGCTTTCTTT
CSVDPGLRITEAFF
>TRBV4-1|TRBJ2-5|TRBD2|.
TGCGCCAGCAGCCCTCCGGGACAGGGGACTAGCGGGAGGGCACAGGGGACCCAGTACTTC
CASSPPGQGTSGRAQGTQYF
>TRBV15|TRBJ1-2|.|.
TGTGCCACCAGCAGGGGGAGACAGGAAAACTATGGCTACACCTTC
CATSRGRQENYGYTF
>TRBV19|TRBJ1-1|.|once
TGTGCCAGTAGTATAGTCCCGGACACTGAAGCTTTCTTT
CASSIVPDTEAFF
>TRBV21-1|TRBJ1-1|.|.
TGTGCCAGCAGCAAACAGGGGGTGGGGGCTTTCTTT
CASSKQGVGAFF
>TRBV30|TRBJ2-7|TRBD2|.
TGTGCCTGGAGCTCCGGACTAGCGGACTACGAGCAGTACTTC
CAWSSGLADYEQYF
>TRBV7-9|TRBJ1-1|TRBD1|.
TGTGCCAGCAGCTTAGGGGGACAGCTTGAAGCTTTCTTT
CASSLGGQLEAFF
>TRBV14|TRBJ2-7|.|.
TGTGCCAGCAGCCCGCACGGTAGCTCCTACGAGCAGTACTTC
CASSPHGSSYEQYF
>TRBV27|TRBJ2-3|.|few
TGTGCCAGCAGTTTAGGCGGGGATACGCAGTATTTT
CASSLGGDTQYF
>TRBV27|TRBJ2-7|TRBD2|.
TGTGCCAGCAGTTTAAAGCCTAGCGGGAACTACGAGCAGTACTTC
CASSLKPSGNYEQYF
>TRBV6-6|TRBJ2-7|.|.
TGTGCCAGCAGTTACTCCGGTGAAGAGCAGTACTTC
CASSYSGEEQYF
>TRBV7-3|TRBJ1-1|.|.
TGTGCCAGCAGCGTACAGGGTAACACTGAAGCTTTCTTT
CASSVQGNTEAFF
>TRBV7-3|TRBJ2-2|.|.
TGTGCCAGCACCGCCGGGGGAGCGGGTACCGGGGAGCTGTTTTTT
CASTAGGAGTGELFF
>TRBV25-1|TRBJ2-5|.|.
TGTGCCAGTACCGGACAGTTAGAGACCCAGTACTTC
CASTGQLETQYF
>TRBV6-5|TRBJ2-7|TRBD1|.
TGTGCCAGCAGTTCTCCCCGGGACAGCTTCTCCTACGAGCAGTACTTC
CASSSPRDSFSYEQYF
>TRBV7-6|TRBJ2-2|.|once
TGTGCCAGCGGACTCGCCGGGGAGCTGTTTTTT
CASGLAGELFF
>TRBV4-3|TRBJ1-1|.|.
TGCGCCAGCAGCCAAAGCGGACAGCCAGTCTCTGAAGCTTTCTTT
CASSQSGQPVSEAFF
>TRBV9|TRBJ2-3|TRBD1|.
TGTGCCAGCAGCGTAGAAAGGGGGCTGACAGATACGCAGTATTTT
CASSVERGLTDTQYF
>TRBV7-9|TRBJ2-1|.|.
TGTGCCAGCAGCTCGGGCGGGGAGGAGTTCTTC
CASSSGGEEFF
>TRBV4-3|TRBJ1-4|.|.
TGCGCCAGCAGCCAAGGGGGACATGGAAAACTGTTTTTT
CASSQGGHGKLFF
>TRBV6-1|TRBJ2-3|.|.
TGTGCCAGCAGTGAAAACCTCGGGGGTACAGATACGCAGTATTTT
CASSENLGGTDTQYF
>TRBV27|TRBJ2-2|.|.
TGTGCCAGCAGCCCAGGGGTGAACACCGGGGAGCTGTTTTTT
CASSPGVNTGELFF
>TRBV2|TRBJ2-3|TRBD2|.
TGTGCCAGCAGTGGACTGAGCGGGGCGAGCACAGATACGCAGTATTTT
CASSGLSGASTDTQYF
>TRBV19|TRBJ2-7|TRBD2|.
TGTGCCAGTAGTGTCCGGACTAGCAGCGACGAGCAGTACTTC
CASSVRTSSDEQYF
>TRBV30|TRBJ1-2|.|.
TGTGCCTGGAATTTGGAGACTAATGGCTACACCTTC
CAWNLETNGYTF
>TRBV5-1|TRBJ1-1|.|.
TGCGCCAGTTCCTCAGGGGACACTGAAGCTTTCTTT
CASSSGDTEAFF
>TRBV4-2|TRBJ1-2|TRBD1|.
TGTGCCAGCAGCCAAGATCAGGGGGACACCTATGGCTACACCTTC
CASSQDQGDTYGYTF